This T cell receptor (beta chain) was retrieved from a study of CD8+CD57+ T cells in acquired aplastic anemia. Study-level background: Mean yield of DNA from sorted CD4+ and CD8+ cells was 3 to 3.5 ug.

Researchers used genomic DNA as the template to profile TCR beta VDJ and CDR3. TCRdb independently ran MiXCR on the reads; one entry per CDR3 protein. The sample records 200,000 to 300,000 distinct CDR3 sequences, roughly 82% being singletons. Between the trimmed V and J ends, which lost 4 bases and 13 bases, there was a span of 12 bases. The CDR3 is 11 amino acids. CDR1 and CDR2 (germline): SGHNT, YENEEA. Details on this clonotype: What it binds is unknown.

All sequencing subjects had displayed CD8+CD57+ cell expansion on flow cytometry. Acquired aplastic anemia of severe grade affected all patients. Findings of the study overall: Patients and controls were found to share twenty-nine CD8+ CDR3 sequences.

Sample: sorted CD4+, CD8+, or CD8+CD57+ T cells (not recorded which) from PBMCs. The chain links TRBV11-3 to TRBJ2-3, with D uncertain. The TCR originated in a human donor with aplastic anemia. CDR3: CASSSSDTEYF. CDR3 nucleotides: TGTGCCAGCAGCTCATCAGATACAGAGTATTTT. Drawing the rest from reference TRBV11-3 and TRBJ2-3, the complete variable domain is EAGVVQSPRYKIIEKKQPVAFWCNPISGHNTLYWYLQNLGQGPELLIRYENEEAVDDSQLPKDRFSAERLKGVDSTLKIQPAELGDSAVYLCASSSSDTEYFGPGTRLTVL.